These 10 T cell receptor beta chains share one sample of origin, sequenced in a study of PD-1 blockade in classical Hodgkin lymphoma. The time point was: cycle 4 day 1 (C4D1), after about 6 weeks of nivolumab. Every single patient, without exception, relapsed after autologous stem cell transplantation, and brentuximab vedotin exposure varied. TCRdb's copy holds only in-frame clones and misses some; the assay was immunoSEQ multiplex PCR. The table has nearly 20,000 clones, more than 75% seen once. Sequenced material: peripheral blood mononuclear cells (PBMCs), taken before the fourth cycle of nivolumab. These receptors were obtained from a human donor with classical Hodgkin lymphoma.

The rearrangement uses TRBV19 and TRBJ2-6; D not certain. This CDR3 comprises 19 residues. Trimming stripped 6 bases from V and 0 bases from J, with 21 bases between. From germline, CDR1 is LNHDA and CDR2 SQIVND (reference sequence). CDR3 bases: TGTGCCAGTAGGGGAACTGGCCTAGGGTCTCTCTCTGGGGCCAACGTCCTGACTTTC. Its translation: CASRGTGLGSLSGANVLTF.

This clone occurred once. The V gene is TRBV27, the J gene TRBJ1-5, with D perhaps matching TRBD1 (6 bases). From germline, CDR1 is MNHEY and CDR2 SMNVEV (reference sequence). The CDR3 is 15 residues long. The V gene lost 1 base and the J gene lost 5 bases, with 12 bases spanning the gap. The CDR3 sequence: CASSLYWGQHQPQHF. CDR3 bases: TGTGCCAGCAGTTTATATTGGGGGCAACATCAGCCCCAGCATTTT.

The chain links TRBV5-1 to TRBJ2-2; TRBD1 is a possible D gene (6 bases). Trimming left V 0 bases short and J 5 bases short, with 11 bases between. CDR1 is SGHRS and CDR2 is YFSETQ in the germline V gene. The CDR3 is 15 amino acids. The CDR3 nucleotides read TGCGCCAGCAGCTTGGAACAGGGAATTACCGGGGAGCTGTTTTTT. Its translation: CASSLEQGITGELFF.

V and J are TRBV4-3 and TRBJ2-1; 9 bases map to TRBD2. The CDR3 loop spans 15 amino acids. Germline CDR1 and CDR2: LGHNA and YSLEER. V lost 3 bases and J lost 8; bases outside the gene matches: 8. The CDR3 nucleotides read TGCGCCAGCAGCCAGATGGTGCGGGAGGGGGATGAGCAGTTCTTC. Translation: CASSQMVREGDEQFF.

This clone was detected only once. Within the sample, other DNA sequences also encode this same CDR3. This CDR3 is CASTKGANVLTF. In DNA, the CDR3 is TGTGCCAGTACTAAGGGGGCCAACGTCCTGACTTTC. The V call is TRBV19, the J call TRBJ2-6; D gene ambiguous. Trimming left V 7 bases short and J 4 bases short, with 5 bases between. Looked up from germline, CDR1 is LNHDA and CDR2 is SQIVND (reference sequence). This CDR3 is built from 12 residues.

J is TRBJ1-3 and V is TRBV6-1; no clear D gene. This CDR3 is built from 10 residues. The ends were cut back, 11 bases at V and 14 bases at J, with 16 bases in the middle. Germline V gene lookup returns CDR1 MNHNS and CDR2 SASEGT. CDR3 sequence: CASASVSVYF. The CDR3 DNA is TGTGCCTCGGCGTCTGTCTCCGTATATTTT.

This clone was counted once. The V and J genes are TRBV7-8 and TRBJ2-7; D possibly corresponds to TRBD1 (7 bases). The CDR3 contains 14 residues. The V end was cut by 5 bases, the J end by 2 bases, with 13 bases between. From germline, CDR1 is SGHVS and CDR2 FQNEAQ. The DNA for the CDR3 is TGTGCCAGCAGCCCAGGGGGGACAGCCTACGAGCAGTACTTC. The encoded protein is CASSPGGTAYEQYF.

V is TRBV19 and J is TRBJ1-5; maybe TRBD1 (5 bases). The CDR3 runs 13 residues. V shed 7 bases and J shed 5 bases, with 12 bases lying between them. The V gene's germline CDR1 is LNHDA and CDR2 SQIVND (reference sequence). CDR3 nucleotide sequence: TGTGCCAGTAAGATCGTGGGGGATCAGCCCCAGCATTTT. It yields the protein CASKIVGDQPQHF.

The chain joins TRBV6-5 to TRBJ1-1; a possible D gene is TRBD1 (6 bases). CDR3 length: 13 residues. V was shortened by 4 bases and J by 3 bases, with 9 bases between the two germline ends. The germline CDR1 and CDR2 sequences are MNHEY and SVGAGI. For the CDR3, the DNA is TGTGCCAGCAGTTCGGAGGGGGACACTGAAGCTTTCTTT. It is translated as CASSSEGDTEAFF.

The rearrangement links TRBV29-1 to TRBJ2-3; maybe TRBD2 (7 bases). The CDR3 has 14 amino acids. V lost 6 bases and J 2 bases, leaving 15 bases between the germline ends. Germline V gives CDR1 SQVTM, CDR2 ANQGSEA. CDR3 nucleotide sequence: TGCAGCGTGCCTTTGCGGGGGCTCACAGATACGCAGTATTTT. This encodes CSVPLRGLTDTQYF.